What follows are 23 T cell receptor beta chains derived from one specimen sequenced in a study of T cells of healthy individuals. TCRdb called the 5' RACE reads again in MiXCR, with one record for every CDR3 protein. Of 100,000 or so distinct CDR3 sequences in the sample, around 17% were seen once. The receptor set was obtained from a human donor in good health.

This clonotype was found many times. The gene calls are TRBV20-1 and TRBJ2-1; 9 bases line up with TRBD2. Germline CDR1 reads DFQATT; CDR2 reads SNEGSKA (reference sequence). This CDR3 contains 14 residues. The CDR3 protein is CRAHGTSFYNEQFF. The CDR3, as DNA: TGCAGGGCACATGGGACTAGCTTCTACAATGAGCAGTTCTTC.

This clonotype has ten or more counts. The rearrangement uses TRBV27 and TRBJ2-7, with D perhaps TRBD2 (5 bases). The CDR3 is 14 amino acids. With 2 bases removed from V and 2 bases from J, the gap between germline ends came to 10 bases. The germline gives CDR1 MNHEY, CDR2 SMNVEV (reference sequence). As DNA, the CDR3 is TGTGCCAGCAGTTTAAACTACGGGACCTACGAGCAGTACTTC. Its translation is CASSLNYGTYEQYF.

CDR3 loop: CSVVWPLAKNIQYF. The CDR3, as DNA: TGCAGCGTTGTATGGCCGCTAGCCAAAAACATTCAGTACTTC. This chain uses TRBV29-1 with TRBJ2-4; no definite D call. Germline CDR1 and CDR2: SQVTM and ANQGSEA. The CDR3 runs 14 residues. Deletions cut 4 bases from V and 0 bases from J, with 10 bases between.

The rearrangement uses TRBV9 and TRBJ2-2; the D gene is possibly TRBD2 (5 bases). Trimming cost V 2 bases and J 5 bases, with 10 bases left between them. This CDR3 comprises 14 residues. Germline values: CDR1 SGDLS, CDR2 YYNGEE. The CDR3 region has the DNA TGTGCCAGCAGCGTCGAGGGCCCGACCGGGGAGCTGTTTTTT. Its protein product is CASSVEGPTGELFF.

This clonotype has only a few counts. The CDR3 spells CASSGVINQPQHF. The CDR3 coding sequence is TGTGCCAGTAGCGGCGTTATCAATCAGCCCCAGCATTTT. The chain uses TRBV19 and TRBJ1-5; D is undetermined. This CDR3 comprises 13 residues. The V gene's germline CDR1 is LNHDA and CDR2 SQIVND (reference sequence). V lost 6 bases and J 3 bases, leaving 9 bases between the germline ends.

V and J are TRBV9 and TRBJ1-5; D is perhaps TRBD1 (5 bases). The CDR3 spans 14 residues. The ends were cut back, 3 bases at V and 0 bases at J, with 7 bases in the middle. The V gene's germline CDR1 is SGDLS and CDR2 YYNGEE. CDR3 sequence: CASSADSSNQPQHF. DNA for the CDR3: TGTGCCAGCAGCGCAGACAGTAGCAATCAGCCCCAGCATTTT. The full variable domain, in which reference TRBV9 and TRBJ1-5 provide the parts outside the CDR3, is DSGVTQTPKHLITATGQRVTLRCSPRSGDLSVYWYQQSLDQGLQFLIQYYNGEERAKGNILERFSAQQFPDLHSELNLSSLELGDSALYFCASSADSSNQPQHFGDGTRLSIL.

J is TRBJ2-1 and V is TRBV20-1; 9 bases line up with TRBD2. Germline-derived CDR1 and CDR2 are DFQATT and SNEGSKA (reference sequence). Losses at the gene ends were 3 bases for V and 10 bases for J; bases not matched to a gene: 10. The length of the CDR3 is 14 residues. The DNA for the CDR3 is TGCAGTGCTAGTTTACAGCGGGAGGCGGGAGAGCAGTTCTTC. This codes for CSASLQREAGEQFF.

This chain uses TRBV27 with TRBJ2-1; D might be TRBD2 (5 bases). Germline V gene sequence: CDR1 MNHEY, CDR2 SMNVEV (reference sequence). The CDR3 loop spans 14 amino acids. V shed 3 bases and J shed 2 bases, with 8 bases lying between them. CDR3 sequence (DNA): TGTGCCAGCAGTTTTGCGGGCCCCTACAATGAGCAGTTCTTC. Protein sequence: CASSFAGPYNEQFF.

V gene TRBV6-5 combines with J gene TRBJ2-1; 16 bases match TRBD2. The ends lost 5 bases at V and 4 bases at J; junction bases unmatched: 11. The CDR3 runs 19 residues. Germline CDR1 MNHEY, CDR2 SVGAGI. In DNA form, the CDR3 reads TGTGCCAGCAGTCACCGGGGGGGACTAGCGGGAGGGCAATACAATGAGCAGTTCTTC. Amino acid sequence: CASSHRGGLAGGQYNEQFF.

There are a few counts of this clonotype. The CDR3 nucleotides read TGCAGTGCCGGGGTGGCGAGAGGAACCTACGAGCAGTACTTC. Encoded protein: CSAGVARGTYEQYF. The V gene is TRBV20-1, the J gene TRBJ2-7; maybe TRBD2 (5 bases). Germline V gene lookup returns CDR1 DFQATT and CDR2 SNEGSKA (reference sequence). The CDR3 runs to 14 residues. V was cut by 6 bases and J by 2 bases, with 17 bases left in between.

The CDR3, as DNA: TGTGCCAGTACCATGGCATGGGGCTACGAGCAGTACTTC. This encodes CASTMAWGYEQYF. The rearrangement joins TRBV2 to TRBJ2-7; D is undetermined. V lost 9 bases to trimming and J lost 3 bases, with 15 bases between them. The CDR3 totals 13 residues. Germline assignment: CDR1 SNHLY and CDR2 FYNNEI.

This clonotype occurred many times. This sequence joins TRBV28 and TRBJ2-1, with 7 bases aligning to TRBD1. This CDR3 has 18 residues. Germline trimming cut 2 bases from V and 4 bases from J; bases unmatched to any gene: 14. CDR1 MDHEN and CDR2 SYDVKM come from the germline V gene. CDR3 sequence: CASSLVDRLFSGYNEQFF. The CDR3 nucleotides read TGTGCCAGCAGTTTAGTGGACAGGCTTTTCTCGGGTTACAATGAGCAGTTCTTC.

Only a few counts were recorded for this clonotype. The chain is built from TRBV7-9 and TRBJ1-1; maybe TRBD1 (6 bases). The CDR3 has 15 amino acids. The V end lost 5 bases, the J end lost 2 bases, and 15 bases lay between the germline ends. Germline CDR1 SEHNR, CDR2 FQNEAQ (reference sequence). CDR3 region: CASSRVRTENTEAFF. The DNA for the CDR3 is TGTGCCAGCAGCCGAGTAAGGACAGAAAACACTGAAGCTTTCTTT. The entire variable domain, with the rest obtained from reference TRBV7-9 and TRBJ1-1, is as follows: DTGVSQNPRHKITKRGQNVTFRCDPISEHNRLYWYRQTLGQGPEFLTYFQNEAQLEKSRLLSDRFSAERPKGSFSTLEIQRTEQGDSAMYLCASSRVRTENTEAFFGQGTRLTVV.

J is TRBJ1-1 and V is TRBV6-5; maybe TRBD1 (5 bases). CDR1 is MNHEY and CDR2 is SVGAGI in the germline V gene. V lost 4 bases to trimming and J lost 0 bases, with 12 bases between them. This CDR3 has 15 amino acids. The CDR3 DNA reads as TGTGCCAGCAGTTCCGAAGACAGCCTGAACACTGAAGCTTTCTTT. This gives the protein CASSSEDSLNTEAFF.

As DNA, the CDR3 is TGTGCCAGCAGCTCTCTAGCGGGAGGAGATGAGCAGTTCTTC. Protein: CASSSLAGGDEQFF. V and J are TRBV7-2 and TRBJ2-1, with TRBD2 matching 11 bases. CDR3 size: 14 residues. Per germline, CDR1 SGHTA and CDR2 FQGNSA. The V segment lost 4 bases and the J segment 8 bases; nucleotides outside the gene matches: 4.

This clonotype was counted a few times. This rearrangement joins TRBV28 to TRBJ2-1, with TRBD1 identical over 7 bases. The CDR3 spans 18 residues. The V gene end was trimmed by 3 bases and the J gene end by 4 bases; junction bases not matched to a gene: 15. CDR1 is MDHEN and CDR2 is SYDVKM in the germline V gene. In DNA, the CDR3 is TGTGCCAGCAGTTTCCTTGACGGGAAGGGGGCGACTTACAATGAGCAGTTCTTC. This codes for CASSFLDGKGATYNEQFF.

V and J are TRBV27 and TRBJ2-3; a weak D match, TRBD1 (6 bases). V lost 0 bases, J lost 5 bases, and 9 bases lay in between. The CDR3 is made up of 14 amino acids. Per the germline V gene, CDR1 is MNHEY and CDR2 is SMNVEV (reference sequence). The CDR3 loop is CASSLSGGIDTQYF. CDR3 in DNA: TGTGCCAGCAGTTTATCAGGGGGTATAGATACGCAGTATTTT.

In this sample, this clonotype turned up many times. The chain links TRBV20-1 to TRBJ2-7; the D is unclear. V shed 6 bases and J shed 6 bases, with 12 bases lying between them. Per germline, CDR1 DFQATT and CDR2 SNEGSKA (reference sequence). The CDR3 runs 11 residues. CDR3 coding DNA: TGCAGTGCGTCCGAAACCTCCGAGCAGTACTTC. Its protein is CSASETSEQYF.

V and J are TRBV27 and TRBJ2-2, with D tentatively TRBD2 (6 bases). The CDR3 runs 14 residues. Germline V CDR1 and CDR2: MNHEY, SMNVEV (reference sequence). Trimming took off 4 bases at V and 6 bases at J, with 12 bases between the two ends. The CDR3 nucleotides read TGTGCCAGCAGTTCCGGGGGTTTGTCCGGGGAGCTGTTTTTT. Translated: CASSSGGLSGELFF.

The sample holds many counts of this clonotype. This chain's CDR3 is CASSPTGEVQPQHF. The CDR3 DNA reads TGTGCCAGCAGTCCGACAGGGGAGGTTCAGCCCCAGCATTTT. This rearrangement joins TRBV6-6 to TRBJ1-5; 8 bases match TRBD1. CDR1 MNHNY and CDR2 SVGAGI come from the germline V gene (reference sequence). CDR3 length equals 14 residues. V was clipped by 5 bases and J by 6 bases; unmatched bases: 6.

This clonotype has only a few counts. This rearrangement joins TRBV20-1 to TRBJ2-3; no reliable D call. This CDR3 is 11 amino acids long. Germline CDR1 DFQATT, CDR2 SNEGSKA (reference sequence). The V end lost 7 bases, the J end lost 5 bases, and 10 bases lay between the germline ends. Here the CDR3 reads CSGEVGDTQYF. The CDR3 bases are TGCAGTGGCGAAGTAGGAGATACGCAGTATTTT.

The V and J genes are TRBV14 and TRBJ2-1; 12 nucleotides align to TRBD2. The trim removed 4 bases at V and 4 bases at J, leaving 2 bases unmatched. Germline V gene lookup returns CDR1 SGHDN and CDR2 FVKESK. The CDR3 is 15 residues long. The CDR3 DNA reads TGTGCCAGCAGCCGCGGGACTAGCGGGTACAATGAGCAGTTCTTC. Protein sequence: CASSRGTSGYNEQFF.

V usage is TRBV5-1 and J usage is TRBJ2-5; 9 bases fit TRBD1. Germline CDR1 is SGHRS and CDR2 is YFSETQ. The CDR3 sequence is 14 residues long. The J segment lost 4 bases and the V segment lost 7 bases, leaving 8 bases of the junction unmatched. The CDR3 region has the DNA TGCGCCAGCGGCCCCCGGACAGGGGTAGAGACCCAGTACTTC. It yields the protein CASGPRTGVETQYF.